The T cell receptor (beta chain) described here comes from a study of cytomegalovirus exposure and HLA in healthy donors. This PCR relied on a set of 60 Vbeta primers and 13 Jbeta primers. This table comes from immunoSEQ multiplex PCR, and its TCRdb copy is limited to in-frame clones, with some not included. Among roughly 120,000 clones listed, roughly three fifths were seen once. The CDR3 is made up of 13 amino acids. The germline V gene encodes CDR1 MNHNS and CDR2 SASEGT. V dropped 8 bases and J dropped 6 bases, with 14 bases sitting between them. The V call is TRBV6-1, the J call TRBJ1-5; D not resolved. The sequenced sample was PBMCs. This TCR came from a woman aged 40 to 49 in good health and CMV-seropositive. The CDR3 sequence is CASLDSSGQPQHF. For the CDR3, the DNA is TGTGCCAGCCTGGACTCGTCAGGTCAGCCCCAGCATTTT.